The present T cell receptor (beta chain) was sequenced within a study of CD8+CD57+ T cells in acquired aplastic anemia. Study-wide context: Yields of DNA that came from sorted CD4+ and CD8+ cells averaged approximately 3.2 ug.

Template material for TCR beta VDJ and CDR3 profiling consisted of genomic DNA. TCRdb reprocessed the reads via MiXCR and lists one record per CDR3 protein. The data hold hundreds of thousands of distinct CDR3 sequences, with around 72% observed a single time. In regard to this clonotype: An end of the junction differs from the germline gene, which may be a read error.

The length of the CDR3 is 13 residues. Germline lookup yields CDR1 SGHAT and CDR2 FQNNGV. The sample taken for sequencing was sorted CD4+, CD8+, or CD8+CD57+ T cells (not recorded which) from PBMCs. The gene calls are TRBV11-2 and TRBJ2-7; no reliable D call. The TCR was taken from a human donor in good health, serving as a control. CDR3 sequence: CASSKAKSTEQYF. In DNA form, the CDR3 reads TGTGCTAGCAGTAAAGCCAAAAGCACCGAGCAGTACTTC. Complete variable domain (other parts from reference TRBV11-2 and TRBJ2-7): EAGVAQSPRYKIIEKRQSVAFWCNPISGHATLYWYQQILGQGPKLLIQFQNNGVVDDSQLPKDRFSAERLKGVDSTLKIQPAKLEDSAVYLCASSKAKSTEQYFGPGTRLTVT.